Reported below is one T cell receptor (beta chain). Germline V gives CDR1 SGHRS, CDR2 YFSETQ. The CDR3 sequence is 16 residues long. Trimming took off 1 base at V and 8 bases at J, with 21 bases between the two ends. The data originate from a study of Ad26.COV2.S vaccination and SARS-CoV-2 variants. Treatment: roughly 20 received Ad26.COV2.S at low or high dose, single or two shots; roughly 5 received placebo; per-sample allocation not given. All samples were drawn on day 63, counting from the first vaccine or placebo injection. In Boston, an adult donor aged 18-55 years took part. The protocol was immunoSEQ multiplex PCR, while the TCRdb copy is restricted to in-frame clones and leaves out a portion. The repertoire includes about 390,000 clones, 80% to 90% of them detected once, and 3% to 4.5% sits in the top ten.

The input for sequencing was peripheral blood, taken in a trial of Ad26.COV2.S vaccine versus placebo. The receptor was isolated from a person aged 18-65 years who received the Ad26.COV2.S COVID-19 vaccine or a placebo. The chain joins TRBV5-1 to TRBJ1-2; D call uncertain. The CDR3, as DNA: TGCGCCAGCAGCTTGCAGTTCTCGCAGGAGCCGGGGGGCTACACCTTC. Translated, it gives CASSLQFSQEPGGYTF. The full variable domain, its missing parts supplied by reference TRBV5-1 and TRBJ1-2, is KAGVTQTPRYLIKTRGQQVTLSCSPISGHRSVSWYQQTPGQGLQFLFEYFSETQRNKGNFPGRFSGRQFSNSRSEMNVSTLELGDSALYLCASSLQFSQEPGGYTFGSGTRLTVV.